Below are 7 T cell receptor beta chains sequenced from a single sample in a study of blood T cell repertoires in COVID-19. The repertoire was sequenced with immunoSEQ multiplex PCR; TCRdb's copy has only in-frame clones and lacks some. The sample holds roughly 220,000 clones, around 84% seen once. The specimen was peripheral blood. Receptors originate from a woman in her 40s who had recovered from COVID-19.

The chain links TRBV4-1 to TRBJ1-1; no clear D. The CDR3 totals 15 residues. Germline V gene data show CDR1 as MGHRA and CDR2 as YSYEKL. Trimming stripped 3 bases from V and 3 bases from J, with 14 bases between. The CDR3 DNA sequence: TGCGCCAGCAGCCAGATTCTTATAGAACACACTGAAGCTTTCTTT. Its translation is CASSQILIEHTEAFF.

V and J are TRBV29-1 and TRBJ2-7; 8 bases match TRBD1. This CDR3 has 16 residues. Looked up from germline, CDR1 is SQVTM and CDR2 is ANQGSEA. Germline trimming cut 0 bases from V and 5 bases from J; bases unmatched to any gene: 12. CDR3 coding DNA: TGCAGCGTTGAAGATACGGGACAGGTGTTTCGGAACGAGCAGTACTTC. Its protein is CSVEDTGQVFRNEQYF.

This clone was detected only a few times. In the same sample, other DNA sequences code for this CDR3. CDR3 amino acids: CASSSGTGGYGYTF. The CDR3 DNA follows: TGTGCCAGCAGCTCCGGGACAGGGGGTTATGGCTACACCTTC. The chain couples TRBV7-9 to TRBJ1-2; 11 bases line up with TRBD1. Germline trimming cut 4 bases from V and 5 bases from J; bases unmatched to any gene: 3. CDR3 size: 14 residues. CDR1 SEHNR and CDR2 FQNEAQ come from the germline V gene (reference sequence).

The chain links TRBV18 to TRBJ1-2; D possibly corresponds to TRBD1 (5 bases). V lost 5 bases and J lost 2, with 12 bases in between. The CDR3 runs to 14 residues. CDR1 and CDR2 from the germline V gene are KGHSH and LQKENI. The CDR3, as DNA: TGTGCCAGCTCAATGGACACCTCGAACTATGGCTACACCTTC. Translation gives CASSMDTSNYGYTF.

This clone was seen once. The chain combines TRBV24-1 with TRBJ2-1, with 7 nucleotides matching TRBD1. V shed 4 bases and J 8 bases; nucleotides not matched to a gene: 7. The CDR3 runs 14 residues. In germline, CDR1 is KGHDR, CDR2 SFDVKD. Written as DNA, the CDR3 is TGTGCCACCAGTGACCGTGGACAGGTTGATGAGCAGTTCTTC. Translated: CATSDRGQVDEQFF.

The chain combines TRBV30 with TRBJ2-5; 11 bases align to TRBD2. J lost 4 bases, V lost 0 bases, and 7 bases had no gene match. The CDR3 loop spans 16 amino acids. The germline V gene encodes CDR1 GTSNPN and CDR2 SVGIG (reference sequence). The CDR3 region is CAWSVASGGWGETQYF. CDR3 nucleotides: TGTGCCTGGAGTGTAGCTAGCGGGGGGTGGGGAGAGACCCAGTACTTC.

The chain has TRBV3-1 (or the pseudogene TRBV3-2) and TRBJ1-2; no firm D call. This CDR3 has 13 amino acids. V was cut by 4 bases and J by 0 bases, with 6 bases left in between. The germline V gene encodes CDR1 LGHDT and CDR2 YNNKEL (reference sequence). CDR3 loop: CASSPGANYGYTF. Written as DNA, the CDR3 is TGTGCCAGCAGCCCCGGAGCTAACTATGGCTACACCTTC.